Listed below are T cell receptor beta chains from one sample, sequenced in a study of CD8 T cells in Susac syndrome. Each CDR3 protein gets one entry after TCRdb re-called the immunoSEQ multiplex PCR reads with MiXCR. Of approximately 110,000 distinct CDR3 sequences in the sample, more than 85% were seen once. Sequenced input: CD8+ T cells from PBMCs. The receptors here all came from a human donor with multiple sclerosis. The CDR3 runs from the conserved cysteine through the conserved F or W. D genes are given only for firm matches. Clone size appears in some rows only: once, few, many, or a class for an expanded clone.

TGTGCCAGCAGCTCCCTCTCGGGGACTGAAGCTTTCTTT | CASSSLSGTEAFF | . | TRBJ1-1 | . | TRBV13
TGTGCCAGCAGTGAATCCCTCTCGGTGACCGGGGAGCTGTTTTTT | CASSESLSVTGELFF | . | TRBJ2-2 | . | TRBV6-1
TGCGCCAGTACCAGGGGCTCTTATGGCTACACCTTC | CASTRGSYGYTF | . | TRBJ1-2 | . | TRBV5-1
TGTGCCAGCAGCCACCGGACAGGAGACCGACGCGGAGAGACCCAGTACTTC | CASSHRTGDRRGETQYF | . | TRBJ2-5 | TRBD1 | TRBV14
TGTGCCTGGGCACAGGGGCAGTCCTACGAGCAGTACTTC | CAWAQGQSYEQYF | . | TRBJ2-7 | TRBD1 | TRBV30
TGCAGCGTTGAGAGCGGGGCTTACAATGAGCAGTTCTTC | CSVESGAYNEQFF | . | TRBJ2-1 | TRBD2 | TRBV29-1
TGCAGTGCTAGGGGGACTAGCGGGATGTTAGATACGCAGTATTTT | CSARGTSGMLDTQYF | . | TRBJ2-3 | TRBD2 | TRBV20-1
TGCAGTGCTAGGGCCAAAAATGAAAAACTGTTTTTT | CSARAKNEKLFF | . | TRBJ1-4 | . | TRBV20-1
TGCAGTGCTAGAGGTCCGTCGGGGGGTTATGGGGAGCTGTTTTTT | CSARGPSGGYGELFF | . | TRBJ2-2 | TRBD2 | TRBV20-1
TGTGCCAGCAGTCCCCGGGTGGGGGTTAGCACTGAAGCTTTCTTT | CASSPRVGVSTEAFF | once | TRBJ1-1 | . | TRBV28
TGCGCCAGCAGCTTGGGGGACTCTCACAATGAGCAGTTCTTC | CASSLGDSHNEQFF | . | TRBJ2-1 | . | TRBV5-1
TGTGCCAGCAGGGTCGGACAGGACCGCAATCAGCCCCAGCATTTT | CASRVGQDRNQPQHF | . | TRBJ1-5 | TRBD1 | TRBV2
TGTGCCTGCGGAGTGGGCTCTGGAAACACCATATATTTT | CACGVGSGNTIYF | . | TRBJ1-3 | . | TRBV28
TGTGCCAGCAGCCCCACACCGCGGACTAGCGGCTCCTACGAGCAGTACTTC | CASSPTPRTSGSYEQYF | . | TRBJ2-7 | TRBD2 | TRBV9
TGCAGTGCCAAACCCCCCCTGTGGAAGAGGTCCTACAATGAGCAGTTCTTC | CSAKPPLWKRSYNEQFF | . | TRBJ2-1 | . | TRBV20-1
TGTGCCAGCAGCTTAGCGGCGGCGAGGCGCCTTACGTATGAGCAGTTCTTC | CASSLAAARRLTYEQFF | . | TRBJ2-1 | . | TRBV7-6
TGTGCCAGCAGCCTTCCGTCTTCGGGGGGGGTTACCGGGGAGCTGTTTTTT | CASSLPSSGGVTGELFF | . | TRBJ2-2 | TRBD2 | TRBV9
TGTGCCAGCAGATTAGCGGACCCGGAGACCCAGTACTTC | CASRLADPETQYF | . | TRBJ2-5 | . | TRBV2
TGTGCCAGCAGGGGGGACTACCACTACCAAGAGACCCAGTACTTC | CASRGDYHYQETQYF | . | TRBJ2-5 | TRBD2 | TRBV2
TGCGCCAGCAGCGACCGGGACAGGGGGTCTGGAACTAATGAAAAACTGTTTTTT | CASSDRDRGSGTNEKLFF | . | TRBJ1-4 | TRBD1 | TRBV5-1
TGCAGCGTTGAGGGGCTGGGCGGCTACACCTTC | CSVEGLGGYTF | few | TRBJ1-2 | . | TRBV29-1
TGTGCCACTGGGGGAACCACCTACGAGCAGTACTTC | CATGGTTYEQYF | . | TRBJ2-7 | . | TRBV7-9
TGCGCCAGCAGCTTTTTCGGGACAGGCGGGAACACTGAAGCTTTCTTT | CASSFFGTGGNTEAFF | . | TRBJ1-1 | TRBD1 | TRBV5-1
TGTGCCAGCAGTTTGACCTTTAGACTAGCCACCTACAATGAGCAGTTCTTC | CASSLTFRLATYNEQFF | . | TRBJ2-1 | TRBD2 | TRBV27
TGTGCCAGCAGTGGGACAGTCCCCAATCAGCCCCAGCATTTT | CASSGTVPNQPQHF | . | TRBJ1-5 | . | TRBV2
TGTGCCATCCCCCCCGGGGGGGGGACTGAAGCTTTCTTT | CAIPPGGGTEAFF | . | TRBJ1-1 | . | TRBV10-3
TGTGCCAGCAGCTCAAGACTCGAACCAGCTTTCTTT | CASSSRLEPAFF | once | TRBJ1-1 | . | TRBV7-9
TGTGCCAGCAGCTTAGGGGGGGGCGACGAGCAGTACTTC | CASSLGGGDEQYF | . | TRBJ2-7 | . | TRBV7-6
TGCGCCAGCAGCCCTGCCGCGGTCCCTGTTTTTGTATCTGGAAACACCATATATTTT | CASSPAAVPVFVSGNTIYF | . | TRBJ1-3 | . | TRBV4-1
TGTGCCAGCAGCCCCAAAACCAGCGGGGCCGGTGGAGATACGCAGTATTTT | CASSPKTSGAGGDTQYF | . | TRBJ2-3 | TRBD2 | TRBV5-4
TGTGCCACCAGCAGAGAACGTTCCCAAAACACTGAAGCTTTCTTT | CATSRERSQNTEAFF | . | TRBJ1-1 | . | TRBV15
TGTGCCATCGCCGGGGTGAACACTGAAGCTTTCTTT | CAIAGVNTEAFF | . | TRBJ1-1 | . | TRBV10-3
TGTGCCAGCAGAAGGACAGGGGACGTCTATGGCTACACCTTC | CASRRTGDVYGYTF | . | TRBJ1-2 | TRBD1 | TRBV6-5
TGCGCCAGCAGCCACCCCTCGGGACAGGGCTCCTACAATGAGCAGTTCTTC | CASSHPSGQGSYNEQFF | . | TRBJ2-1 | TRBD1 | TRBV4-1
TGTGCCAGTAGTATAGATGTCCAGGGACAGGCGAACACTGAAGCTTTCTTT | CASSIDVQGQANTEAFF | . | TRBJ1-1 | TRBD1 | TRBV19
TGTGCCAGCAGTTTAGCCAGGGTCAGTACCGGGGAGCTGTTTTTT | CASSLARVSTGELFF | once | TRBJ2-2 | . | TRBV12-3/TRBV12-4